This T cell receptor (beta chain) was recorded in a study of blood T cell repertoires in COVID-19. Study background: COVID-19 samples, acute and convalescent, were from the United States, Italy and Spain. Sources were T cells, B-cell-depleted T cells, or PBMCs; the material itself was cDNA or gDNA.

Per the authors' pipeline: Estimation of nucleated cell counts relied on the amplification of reference gene primers. Profiling relied on immunoSEQ multiplex PCR, and the TCRdb table lists in-frame clones only, not all of them. That table gives V, J and clone size, and the DNA gave D and trimming. Found here are over 200,000 clones, about nine tenths of them singletons; the top ten hold less than 7.5%. V was trimmed by 0 bases and J by 2 bases, leaving 14 bases between them. This CDR3 comprises 16 residues. Germline V lookup: CDR1 SGHDT, CDR2 YYEEEE. The TCR comes from a man between 60 and 75 years old who had recovered from COVID-19. The sample comprised peripheral blood. The chain has TRBV5-6 and TRBJ2-5; the D gene is possibly TRBD2 (5 bases). The chain's CDR3 is CASSLEAGGRQETQYF. The CDR3 DNA reads TGTGCCAGCAGCTTGGAGGCTGGAGGCCGTCAAGAGACCCAGTACTTC.